This T cell receptor beta chain was retrieved from a study of blood T cell repertoires in COVID-19. In the study overall: PBMCs, B-cell-depleted T cells, or T cells provided the cDNA or gDNA that made up the material.

The assay was immunoSEQ multiplex PCR, and TCRdb's table has in-frame clones only and misses some. Of fewer than 35,000 clones in the sample, around 89% were seen once. CDR1 and CDR2 from the germline V gene are SGHTA and FQGTGA. This CDR3 has 16 amino acids. Trimming took off 0 bases at V and 1 base at J, with 9 bases between the two ends. Sequenced sample: peripheral blood. The chain combines TRBV7-3 with TRBJ2-2; D is perhaps TRBD1 (6 bases). The clonotype originates from a man aged 55 to 70 with active COVID-19. The chain's CDR3 is CASSLTGGKNTGELFF. The CDR3 coding sequence is TGTGCCAGCAGCTTAACAGGGGGAAAGAACACCGGGGAGCTGTTTTTT. The complete variable domain, with remaining parts taken from reference TRBV7-3 and TRBJ2-2, reads GAGVSQTPSNKVTEKGKYVELRCDPISGHTALYWYRQSLGQGPEFLIYFQGTGAADDSGLPNDRFFAVRPEGSVSTLKIQRTERGDSAVYLCASSLTGGKNTGELFFGEGSRLTVL.